This T cell receptor beta chain was documented in a study of blood T cell repertoires in COVID-19. Looking at the study overall: Collection of acute and convalescent COVID-19 samples took place in the United States, Italy and Spain. T cells, B-cell-depleted T cells, or PBMCs provided the cDNA or gDNA that served as material.

Notes on this clone: Other DNA sequences in this sample translate to the same CDR3.

Assay used: immunoSEQ multiplex PCR; TCRdb lists only in-frame clones, some missing. Of 300,000 to 400,000 clones in the sample, roughly 90% were seen once. This TCR derives from a woman aged 25-40 years with COVID-19, enrolled during active disease. What was sequenced was peripheral blood.

CDR3 loop: CASSWGGREETQYF. DNA of the CDR3: TGCGCCAGCAGCTGGGGGGGGCGGGAAGAGACCCAGTACTTC. J is TRBJ2-5 and V is TRBV5-1; D might be TRBD2 (7 bases). Germline lookup yields CDR1 SGHRS and CDR2 YFSETQ. Trimming stripped 3 bases from V and 3 bases from J, with 12 bases between. The CDR3 runs 14 residues.